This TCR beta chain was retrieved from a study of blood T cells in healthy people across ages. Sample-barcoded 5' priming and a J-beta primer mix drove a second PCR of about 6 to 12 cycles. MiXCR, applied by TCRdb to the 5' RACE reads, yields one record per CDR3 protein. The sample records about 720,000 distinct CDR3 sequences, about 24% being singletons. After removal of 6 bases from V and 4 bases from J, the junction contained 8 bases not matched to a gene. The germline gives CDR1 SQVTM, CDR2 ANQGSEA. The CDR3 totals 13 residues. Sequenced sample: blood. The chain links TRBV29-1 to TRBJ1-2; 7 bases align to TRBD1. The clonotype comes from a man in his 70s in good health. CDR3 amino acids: CSVSATGFYGYTF. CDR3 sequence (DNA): TGCAGCGTCAGTGCGACAGGGTTCTATGGCTACACCTTC.